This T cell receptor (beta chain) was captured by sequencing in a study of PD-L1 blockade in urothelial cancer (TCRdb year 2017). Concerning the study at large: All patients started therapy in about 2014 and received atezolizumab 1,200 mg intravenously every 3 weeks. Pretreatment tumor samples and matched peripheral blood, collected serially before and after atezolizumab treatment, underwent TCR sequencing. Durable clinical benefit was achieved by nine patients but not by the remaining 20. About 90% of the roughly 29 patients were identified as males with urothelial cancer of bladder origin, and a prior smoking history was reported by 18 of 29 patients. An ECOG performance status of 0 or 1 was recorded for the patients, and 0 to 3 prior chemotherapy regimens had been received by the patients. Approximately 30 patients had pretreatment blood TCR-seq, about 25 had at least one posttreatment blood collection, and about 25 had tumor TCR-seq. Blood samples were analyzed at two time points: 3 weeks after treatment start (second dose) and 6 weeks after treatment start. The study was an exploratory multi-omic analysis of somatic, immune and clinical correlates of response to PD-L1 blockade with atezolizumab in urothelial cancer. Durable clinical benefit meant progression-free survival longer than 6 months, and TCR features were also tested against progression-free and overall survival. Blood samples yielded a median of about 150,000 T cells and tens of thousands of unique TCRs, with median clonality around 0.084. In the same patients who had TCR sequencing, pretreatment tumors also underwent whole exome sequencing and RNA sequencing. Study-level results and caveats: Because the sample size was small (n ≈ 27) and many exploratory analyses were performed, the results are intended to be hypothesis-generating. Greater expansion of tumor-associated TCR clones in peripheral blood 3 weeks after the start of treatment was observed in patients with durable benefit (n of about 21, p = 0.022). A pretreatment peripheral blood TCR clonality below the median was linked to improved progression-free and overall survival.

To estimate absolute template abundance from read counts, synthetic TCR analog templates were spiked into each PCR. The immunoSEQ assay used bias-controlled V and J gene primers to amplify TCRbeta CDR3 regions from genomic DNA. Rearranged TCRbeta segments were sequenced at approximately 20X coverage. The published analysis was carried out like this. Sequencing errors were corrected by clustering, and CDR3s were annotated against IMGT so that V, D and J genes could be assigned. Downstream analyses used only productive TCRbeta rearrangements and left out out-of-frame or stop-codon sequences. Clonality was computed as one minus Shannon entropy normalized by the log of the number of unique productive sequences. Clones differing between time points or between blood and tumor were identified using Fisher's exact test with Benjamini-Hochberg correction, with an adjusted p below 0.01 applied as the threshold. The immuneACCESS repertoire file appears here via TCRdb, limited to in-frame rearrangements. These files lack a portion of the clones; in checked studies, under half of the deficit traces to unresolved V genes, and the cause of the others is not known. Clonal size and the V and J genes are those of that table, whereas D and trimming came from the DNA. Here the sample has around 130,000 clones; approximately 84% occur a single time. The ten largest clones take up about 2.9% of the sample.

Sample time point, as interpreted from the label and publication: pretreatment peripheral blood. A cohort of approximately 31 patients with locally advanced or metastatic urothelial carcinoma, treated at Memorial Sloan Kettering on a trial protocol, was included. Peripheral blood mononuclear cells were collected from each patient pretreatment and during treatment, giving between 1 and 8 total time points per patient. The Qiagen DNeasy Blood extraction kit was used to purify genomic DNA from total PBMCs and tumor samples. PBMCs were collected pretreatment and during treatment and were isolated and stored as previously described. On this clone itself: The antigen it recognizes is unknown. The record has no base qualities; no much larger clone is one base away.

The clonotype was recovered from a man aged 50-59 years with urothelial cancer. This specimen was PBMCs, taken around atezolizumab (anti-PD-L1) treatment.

The CDR3 region has the sequence CASSISGSKAYEQYF. Here is the DNA: TGTGCCAGCAGTATTAGCGGGAGTAAGGCCTACGAGCAGTACTTC. The chain is assembled from TRBV28 and TRBJ2-7, with 9 bases matching TRBD2. V is pruned by 5 bases and J by 2 bases, leaving 7 bases of the junction without a gene match. CDR1 and CDR2 are drawn from the germline V gene: MDHEN, SYDVKM. Measured from the cysteine to the phenylalanine, the CDR3 is 15 residues long. The kept DNA is CDR3 alone, 45 bases in frame from the first base.